The clone carrying this T cell receptor (beta chain) was seen repeatedly, ten times or more. V lost 5 bases to trimming and J lost 2 bases, with 16 bases between them. Looked up from germline, CDR1 is SGHTA and CDR2 is FQGNSA. The CDR3 loop spans 16 amino acids. These data belong to a study of T cells after yellow fever vaccination. Template-switching 5'RACE yielded the TCR cDNA; a universal primer site and UMIs were added in the process. TCRdb re-called the 5' RACE reads through MiXCR, storing one row per CDR3 protein. This table has some 350,000 distinct CDR3 sequences, 3% to 4.5% appearing once. The sequenced sample was PBMCs, obtained 5 days after the yellow fever booster vaccination. The clonotype was recovered from a man aged 18 to 29 who received the YFV17D yellow fever vaccine. The rearrangement uses TRBV7-2 and TRBJ2-1; no definite D call. CDR3 residues: CASSPRITSTYNEQFF. The CDR3 region has the DNA TGTGCCAGCAGCCCTAGGATCACGTCCACCTACAATGAGCAGTTCTTC.